What follows are 5 T cell receptor beta chains derived from one specimen sequenced in a study of cytomegalovirus exposure and HLA in healthy donors. The PCR employed 60 Vbeta primers together with 13 Jbeta primers. Measured with immunoSEQ multiplex PCR; TCRdb has only the in-frame clones, and not every one. The data hold a few hundred thousand clones, with around 83% observed a single time. Sequencing input: PBMCs. All receptors derive from a woman aged 50 to 65 in good health and CMV-seropositive.

The rearrangement joins TRBV7-2 to TRBJ1-1; tentatively, D is TRBD1 (6 bases). V shed 1 base and J shed 1 base, with 10 bases lying between them. Germline V gene sequence: CDR1 SGHTA, CDR2 FQGNSA. The CDR3 totals 15 residues. CDR3 DNA sequence: TGTGCCAGCAGCTTAGTGCGCAGGGGGAACACTGAAGCTTTCTTT. Translated: CASSLVRRGNTEAFF.

This clone was seen a handful of times. CDR3 sequence: CASSLWTGMTEQYF. Written as DNA, the CDR3 is TGTGCCAGCAGCCTTTGGACAGGGATGACCGAGCAGTACTTC. This sequence joins TRBV11-2 and TRBJ2-7; 8 positions agree with TRBD1. V shed 5 bases, J shed 6 bases, and the junction held 9 bases outside the gene matches. Germline CDR1 reads SGHAT; CDR2 reads FQNNGV. The CDR3 runs 14 residues.

This clone was seen only a few times. This chain connects TRBV4-1 to TRBJ2-1, with D maybe TRBD1 (9 bases). Deletions cut 4 bases from V and 8 bases from J, with 30 bases between. Germline CDR1 is MGHRA and CDR2 is YSYEKL. The CDR3 runs 19 residues. The CDR3 sequence is CASSPRDRVLRGGEDEQFF. DNA of the CDR3: TGCGCCAGCAGCCCCCGGGACAGGGTCCTACGGGGGGGTGAGGATGAGCAGTTCTTC.

This chain links TRBV30 with TRBJ2-2; 9 nucleotides agree with TRBD2. The CDR3 contains 15 residues. V dropped 0 bases and J dropped 6; count of bases not matched to a gene: 5. Germline V gives CDR1 GTSNPN, CDR2 SVGIG (reference sequence). CDR3 sequence: CAWSVRAGGPGELFF. The CDR3, as DNA: TGTGCCTGGAGTGTACGGGCGGGGGGGCCCGGGGAGCTGTTTTTT.

The V and J genes are TRBV7-2 and TRBJ2-7; 9 nucleotides align to TRBD1. V was pared by 6 bases and J by 4 bases, with 7 bases of the junction left unmatched. Germline CDR1 and CDR2: SGHTA and FQGNSA. CDR3 length: 14 residues. CDR3 nucleotide sequence: TGTGCCAGCAGGGGGGGGGACAGGGTGTACGAGCAGTACTTC. It yields the protein CASRGGDRVYEQYF.